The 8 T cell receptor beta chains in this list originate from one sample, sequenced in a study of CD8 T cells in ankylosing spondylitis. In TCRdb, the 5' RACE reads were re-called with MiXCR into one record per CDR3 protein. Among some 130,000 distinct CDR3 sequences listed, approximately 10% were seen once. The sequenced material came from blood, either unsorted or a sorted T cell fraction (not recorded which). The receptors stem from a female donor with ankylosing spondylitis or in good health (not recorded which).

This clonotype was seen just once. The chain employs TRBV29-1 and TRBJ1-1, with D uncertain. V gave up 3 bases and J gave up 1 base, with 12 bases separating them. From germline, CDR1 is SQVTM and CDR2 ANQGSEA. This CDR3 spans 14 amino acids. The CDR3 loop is CSVEARVRNTEAFF. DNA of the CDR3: TGCAGCGTTGAGGCGAGGGTCAGGAACACTGAAGCTTTCTTT.

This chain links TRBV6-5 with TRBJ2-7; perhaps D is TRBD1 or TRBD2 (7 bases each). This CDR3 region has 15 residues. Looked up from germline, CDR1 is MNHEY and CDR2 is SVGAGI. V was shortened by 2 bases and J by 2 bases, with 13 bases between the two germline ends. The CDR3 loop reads CASSYQGGSTYEQYF. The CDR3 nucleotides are TGTGCCAGCAGTTACCAGGGGGGGAGTACCTACGAGCAGTACTTC.

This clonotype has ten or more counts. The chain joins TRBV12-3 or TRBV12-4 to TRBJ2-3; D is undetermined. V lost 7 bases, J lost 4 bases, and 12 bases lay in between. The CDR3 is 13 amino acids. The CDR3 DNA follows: TGTGCCAGCACCCCTAATAGGGCAGATACGCAGTATTTT. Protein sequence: CASTPNRADTQYF.

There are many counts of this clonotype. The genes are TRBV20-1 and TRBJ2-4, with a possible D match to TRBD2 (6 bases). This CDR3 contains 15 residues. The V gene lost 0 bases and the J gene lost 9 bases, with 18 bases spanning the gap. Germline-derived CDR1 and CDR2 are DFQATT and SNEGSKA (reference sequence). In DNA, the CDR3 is TGCAGTGCTAGAGATGGGCGTCTACTGGAGGGCATTCAGTACTTC. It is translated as CSARDGRLLEGIQYF.

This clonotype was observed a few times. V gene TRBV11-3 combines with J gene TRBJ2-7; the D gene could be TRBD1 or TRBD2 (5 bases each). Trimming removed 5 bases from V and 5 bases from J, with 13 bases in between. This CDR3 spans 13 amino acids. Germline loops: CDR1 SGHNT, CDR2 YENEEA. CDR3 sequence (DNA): TGTGCCAGCAGCCTACTAGGGGTCGACGAGCAGTACTTC. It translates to CASSLLGVDEQYF.

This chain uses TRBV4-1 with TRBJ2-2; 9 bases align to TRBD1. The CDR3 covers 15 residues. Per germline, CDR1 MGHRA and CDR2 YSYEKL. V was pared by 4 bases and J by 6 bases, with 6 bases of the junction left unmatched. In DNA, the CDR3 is TGCGCCAGCAGCCCAGGGACAGGGTTCCCCGGGGAGCTGTTTTTT. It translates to CASSPGTGFPGELFF.

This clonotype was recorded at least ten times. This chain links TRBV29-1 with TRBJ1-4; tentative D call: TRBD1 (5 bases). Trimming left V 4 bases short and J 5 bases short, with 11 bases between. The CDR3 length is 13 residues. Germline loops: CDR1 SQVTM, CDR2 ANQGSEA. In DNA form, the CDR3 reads TGCAGCGTTGGCCGACAGAAGAATGAAAAACTGTTTTTT. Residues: CSVGRQKNEKLFF.

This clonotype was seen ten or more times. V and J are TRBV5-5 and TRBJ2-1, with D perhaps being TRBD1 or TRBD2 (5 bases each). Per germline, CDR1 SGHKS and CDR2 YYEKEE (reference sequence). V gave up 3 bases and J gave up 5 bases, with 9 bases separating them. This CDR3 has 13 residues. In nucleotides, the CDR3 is TGTGCCAGCAGCTACCTGGGGGACAATGAGCAGTTCTTC. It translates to CASSYLGDNEQFF.